The 28 T cell receptor beta chains in this list originate from one sample, sequenced in a study of blood T cell repertoires in COVID-19. Generated by immunoSEQ multiplex PCR, the TCRdb table keeps only in-frame clones and is missing some. Among 85,000 to 130,000 clones listed, roughly nine tenths were seen once. Input material: peripheral blood. The receptors were gathered from a human donor in a cohort sampled during active COVID-19.

The V call is TRBV2, the J call TRBJ1-1; 7 positions agree with TRBD1. V was clipped by 7 bases and J by 6 bases; unmatched bases: 8. The V gene's germline CDR1 is SNHLY and CDR2 FYNNEI. The CDR3 runs 13 residues. The CDR3 nucleotides are TGTGCCAGCACCCGAAGGGGGCTCTCTGAAGCTTTCTTT. This sequence encodes CASTRRGLSEAFF.

The chain has TRBV7-9 and TRBJ2-1; D ambiguous. Germline CDR1 is SEHNR and CDR2 is FQNEAQ (reference sequence). The CDR3 loop spans 12 amino acids. The germline V and J ends were trimmed by 0 bases and 10 bases, with 7 bases remaining between them. This CDR3 is CASSLALREQFF. The CDR3 DNA reads as TGTGCCAGCAGCTTAGCGCTTCGGGAGCAGTTCTTC. The full variable domain, in which reference TRBV7-9 and TRBJ2-1 provide the parts outside the CDR3, is DTGVSQNPRHKITKRGQNVTFRCDPISEHNRLYWYRQTLGQGPEFLTYFQNEAQLEKSRLLSDRFSAERPKGSFSTLEIQRTEQGDSAMYLCASSLALREQFFGPGTRLTVL.

This sequence joins TRBV7-9 and TRBJ2-3; D gene unclear. Germline V gene sequence: CDR1 SEHNR, CDR2 FQNEAQ (reference sequence). The CDR3 consists of 12 residues. V was shortened by 10 bases and J by 4 bases, with 12 bases between the two germline ends. In DNA form, the CDR3 reads TGTGCCACCGACGTCCGGGCAGATACGCAGTATTTT. It yields the protein CATDVRADTQYF.

V usage is TRBV21-1 and J usage is TRBJ1-2; the DNA was not used to check the table's D call, TRBD1. TRBV21-1 is flagged as a pseudogene. CDR3 size: 15 residues. The CDR3 region has the DNA TGTGCCAGCCATTCCGGGACAGGTCATAACTATGGCTACACCTTC. This sequence encodes CASHSGTGHNYGYTF.

This sequence joins TRBV7-2 and TRBJ2-1; 7 nucleotides agree with TRBD2. Germline CDR1 is SGHTA and CDR2 is FQGNSA. Trimming cost V 6 bases and J 4 bases; bases outside gene matches: 9. This CDR3 region has 15 residues. The CDR3 sequence is CASSHDRGVYNEQFF. As DNA, the CDR3 is TGTGCCAGCAGTCATGACCGGGGGGTTTACAATGAGCAGTTCTTC.

V and J are TRBV30 and TRBJ1-1; no clear D gene. V dropped 3 bases and J dropped 0 bases, with 14 bases sitting between them. The CDR3 consists of 15 residues. From germline, CDR1 is GTSNPN and CDR2 SVGIG (reference sequence). The CDR3 is CAWSGRVRMNTEAFF. The CDR3 DNA sequence: TGTGCCTGGAGCGGGAGGGTTCGCATGAACACTGAAGCTTTCTTT.

This chain joins TRBV29-1 and TRBJ2-7; 7 bases align to TRBD1. This CDR3 spans 12 amino acids. Trimming cost V 4 bases and J 5 bases; bases outside gene matches: 5. Germline V gene sequence: CDR1 SQVTM, CDR2 ANQGSEA. The CDR3 bases are TGCAGCGTTGTCGGGCAGGGGGACGAGCAGTACTTC. Encoded protein: CSVVGQGDEQYF.

The CDR3 DNA sequence: TGTGCCAGCAGTCCGTCGGGAGGGGATTGGAATGAGCAGTTCTTC. This sequence encodes CASSPSGGDWNEQFF. The V and J genes are TRBV6-5 and TRBJ2-1, with 8 bases that match TRBD2. The germline V gene has CDR1 MNHEY and CDR2 SVGAGI. The junction had 10 bases not matched to a gene; V was cut back by 5 bases and J by 7 bases. There are 15 residues in the CDR3.

This clone was picked up one time. For the CDR3, the DNA is TGTGCCAGCAGCTTACCCGAGCGGGAGGGTTACAATGAGCAGTTCTTC. This encodes CASSLPEREGYNEQFF. This chain joins TRBV7-9 and TRBJ2-1; 10 bases are shared with TRBD2. CDR1 and CDR2 (germline): SEHNR, FQNEAQ (reference sequence). The CDR3 totals 16 residues. V was clipped by 2 bases and J by 4 bases; unmatched bases: 5.

The chain couples TRBV19 to TRBJ2-7; possibly TRBD1 for D (6 bases). Germline V gene sequence: CDR1 LNHDA, CDR2 SQIVND (reference sequence). V lost 5 bases, J lost 3 bases, and 17 bases lay in between. The CDR3 runs 15 residues. CDR3 coding DNA: TGTGCCAGTAGTTCCTTGGGGCAAGGGGGCTACGAGCAGTACTTC. Translating it yields CASSSLGQGGYEQYF. The whole variable domain, remainder taken from reference TRBV19 and TRBJ2-7, is DGGITQSPKYLFRKEGQNVTLSCEQNLNHDAMYWYRQDPGQGLRLIYYSQIVNDFQKGDIAEGYSVSREKKESFPLTVTSAQKNPTAFYLCASSSLGQGGYEQYFGPGTRLTVT.

The chain employs TRBV29-1 and TRBJ1-2; D remains unclear. Germline-derived CDR1 and CDR2 are SQVTM and ANQGSEA. CDR3 size: 9 residues. Trimming left V 8 bases short and J 5 bases short, with 6 bases between. CDR3 DNA sequence: TGCAGCTATTCTTATGGCTACACCTTC. Protein sequence: CSYSYGYTF.

The genes are TRBV4-1 and TRBJ2-7; tentatively, D is TRBD1 (6 bases). The germline V and J ends were trimmed by 3 bases and 2 bases, with 20 bases remaining between them. This CDR3 has 17 amino acids. Germline CDR1 and CDR2: MGHRA and YSYEKL. The CDR3 loop is CASSQDIPAGATYEQYF. CDR3 coding DNA: TGCGCCAGCAGCCAGGACATCCCGGCAGGGGCGACCTACGAGCAGTACTTC.

The rearrangement joins TRBV5-4 to TRBJ1-1; the D is unclear. The CDR3 spans 13 residues. V lost 3 bases and J 0 bases, leaving 6 bases between the germline ends. CDR1 is SGHNT, CDR2 YYREEE, per germline (reference sequence). CDR3 protein: CASSWEMNTEAFF. The CDR3 nucleotides read TGTGCCAGCAGCTGGGAGATGAACACTGAAGCTTTCTTT.

This clone was detected once. The chain carries TRBV3-1 (or the pseudogene TRBV3-2) and TRBJ1-3, with D possibly TRBD1 on 6 matching bases. With 1 base removed from V and 2 bases from J, the gap between germline ends came to 12 bases. Germline lookup yields CDR1 LGHDT and CDR2 YNNKEL (reference sequence). The CDR3 runs to 16 residues. CDR3 in amino acids: CASSQVVSGAGNTIYF. The DNA of the CDR3 is TGTGCCAGCAGCCAAGTAGTTTCAGGGGCTGGAAACACCATATATTTT.

The V and J genes are TRBV3-1 (or the pseudogene TRBV3-2) and TRBJ2-7; 11 nucleotides line up with TRBD2. V shed 1 base, J shed 4 bases, and the junction held 6 bases outside the gene matches. Germline values: CDR1 LGHDT, CDR2 YNNKEL (reference sequence). The CDR3 contains 16 residues. CDR3 DNA: TGTGCCAGCAGCCAAGTCCCGACTAGCGGGGTTTACGAGCAGTACTTC. Protein product: CASSQVPTSGVYEQYF.

This chain uses TRBV18 with TRBJ1-3, with TRBD1 matching over 9 bases. V lost 3 bases, J lost 1 base, and 4 bases stayed unmatched. The CDR3 spans 16 residues. Germline CDR1 is KGHSH and CDR2 is LQKENI. The CDR3 DNA is TGTGCCAGCTCACCCCGACAGGGGGAATCTGGAAACACCATATATTTT. It codes for CASSPRQGESGNTIYF.

V is TRBV2 and J is TRBJ2-2, with 15 bases aligning to TRBD2. The CDR3 loop spans 17 amino acids. The germline CDR1 and CDR2 sequences are SNHLY and FYNNEI. After removal of 4 bases from V and 3 bases from J, the junction contained 3 bases not matched to a gene. In DNA, the CDR3 is TGTGCCAGCAGTGGGACTAGCGGGAGGGACTACACCGGGGAGCTGTTTTTT. Translation gives CASSGTSGRDYTGELFF.

This chain uses TRBV4-1 with TRBJ1-4; D unresolved. The CDR3 totals 17 residues. Between the trimmed V and J ends, which lost 2 bases and 6 bases, there was a span of 19 bases. Germline CDR1 and CDR2: MGHRA and YSYEKL. CDR3: CASSQPPVPNRHEKLFF. In nucleotides, the CDR3 is TGCGCCAGCAGCCAACCGCCGGTACCCAACCGTCATGAAAAACTGTTTTTT.

The CDR3 region has the DNA TGTGCCAGTAGTATAGTCGGGGGAAGTGGAAACACCATATATTTT. Protein product: CASSIVGGSGNTIYF. The chain uses TRBV19 and TRBJ1-3; D possibly corresponds to TRBD1 (5 bases). This CDR3 is 15 amino acids long. V was cut by 1 base and J by 3 bases, with 10 bases left in between. Per the germline V gene, CDR1 is LNHDA and CDR2 is SQIVND (reference sequence).

V usage is TRBV20-1 and J usage is TRBJ1-2; TRBD1 matches at 8 bases. This CDR3 is built from 11 residues. CDR1 is DFQATT, CDR2 SNEGSKA, per germline (reference sequence). Unmatched junction bases numbered 2, after V lost 8 bases and J lost 3 bases. CDR3 in amino acids: CSNRGYYGYTF. In DNA, the CDR3 is TGCAGTAACAGGGGGTACTATGGCTACACCTTC.

The chain has TRBV27 and TRBJ2-3, with D perhaps matching TRBD2 (5 bases). V was trimmed by 6 bases and J by 1 base, leaving 11 bases between them. This CDR3 is 14 amino acids long. CDR1 and CDR2 from the germline V gene are MNHEY and SMNVEV (reference sequence). This CDR3 is CASRRALRTDTQYF. As DNA, the CDR3 is TGTGCCAGCAGGCGGGCCCTGCGCACAGATACGCAGTATTTT.

The chain carries TRBV19 and TRBJ2-1; 11 nucleotides align to TRBD1. CDR3 size: 15 residues. Losses at the gene ends were 4 bases for V and 6 bases for J; bases not matched to a gene: 5. The germline gives CDR1 LNHDA, CDR2 SQIVND (reference sequence). The CDR3 loop reads CASSRPGQGVNEQFF. The CDR3 DNA reads TGTGCCAGTAGTAGACCGGGACAGGGGGTCAATGAGCAGTTCTTC.

In its sample, this clone was seen once. V gene TRBV9 combines with J gene TRBJ2-5, with TRBD1 matching 10 bases. With V trimmed by 0 bases and J by 5 bases, 4 bases remained unmatched. The CDR3 totals 15 residues. CDR1 and CDR2 from the germline V gene are SGDLS and YYNGEE. CDR3 sequence: CASSVGGQGTETQYF. The CDR3 region has the DNA TGTGCCAGCAGCGTAGGGGGACAGGGGACCGAGACCCAGTACTTC.

The chain joins TRBV6-5 to TRBJ1-2, with a possible D match to TRBD1 (6 bases). The germline V gene encodes CDR1 MNHEY and CDR2 SVGAGI. Trimming left V 1 base short and J 8 bases short, with 11 bases between. The CDR3 has 13 amino acids. This CDR3 reads CASSYLGGGGYTF. The CDR3 DNA follows: TGTGCCAGCAGTTACTTAGGGGGAGGGGGCTACACCTTC.

The gene calls are TRBV4-3 and TRBJ2-7, with D perhaps matching TRBD1 (6 bases). V gave up 3 bases and J gave up 6 bases, with 21 bases separating them. The germline gives CDR1 LGHNA, CDR2 YSLEER. CDR3 length equals 16 residues. The CDR3 nucleotides are TGCGCCAGCAGCCAGGCTCCCAGGGGTCAGGCGGGCGAGCAGTACTTC. This sequence encodes CASSQAPRGQAGEQYF.

This clone was observed a few times. Written as DNA, the CDR3 is TGCGCCAGCAGCTGGGGGAGGGTAGCGGGGAGCAATGAGCAGTTCTTC. Its protein is CASSWGRVAGSNEQFF. The chain uses TRBV5-1 and TRBJ2-1; 8 bases agree with TRBD2. CDR3 length: 16 amino acids. V shed 3 bases and J 6 bases; nucleotides not matched to a gene: 11. In germline, CDR1 is SGHRS, CDR2 YFSETQ. Full variable domain (rest looked up from reference TRBV5-1 and TRBJ2-1): KAGVTQTPRYLIKTRGQQVTLSCSPISGHRSVSWYQQTPGQGLQFLFEYFSETQRNKGNFPGRFSGRQFSNSRSEMNVSTLELGDSALYLCASSWGRVAGSNEQFFGPGTRLTVL.

The chain joins TRBV5-4 to TRBJ2-1, with TRBD2 matching over 14 bases. After removal of 4 bases from V and 4 bases from J, the junction contained 4 bases not matched to a gene. Germline assignment: CDR1 SGHNT and CDR2 YYREEE (reference sequence). This CDR3 has 16 residues. CDR3 coding DNA: TGTGCCAGCAGCCTGGGACTAGCGGGAGCGTACAATGAGCAGTTCTTC. Its protein is CASSLGLAGAYNEQFF.

The rearrangement uses TRBV3-1 (or the pseudogene TRBV3-2) and TRBJ2-5; 7 bases agree with TRBD2. Germline values: CDR1 LGHDT, CDR2 YNNKEL (reference sequence). The V segment lost 4 bases and the J segment 1 base; nucleotides outside the gene matches: 6. The CDR3 sequence is 15 residues long. CDR3 in DNA: TGTGCCAGCAGCCTCTTACTAGCGACCCAAGAGACCCAGTACTTC. Translating gives CASSLLLATQETQYF.